This T cell receptor (beta chain) was identified during a study of blood T cell repertoires in COVID-19. Measured with immunoSEQ multiplex PCR; TCRdb has only the in-frame clones, and not every one. The sample records fewer than 200,000 clones, approximately 84% being singletons. The CDR3 sequence is 15 residues long. Per the germline V gene, CDR1 is SQVTM and CDR2 is ANQGSEA. J was trimmed by 11 bases and V by 6 bases; bases with no gene match: 11. V and J are TRBV29-1 and TRBJ2-3, with 16 bases identical to TRBD2. The sample comprised peripheral blood. The TCR sequence derives from a man between 35 and 55 years old who had recovered from COVID-19. CDR3 sequence: CSVSGGLAGGPKQYF. Written as DNA, the CDR3 is TGCAGCGTCTCCGGGGGACTAGCGGGAGGGCCGAAGCAGTATTTT.